Listed below are T cell receptor beta chains from one sample, sequenced in a study of blood T cell repertoires in COVID-19. Here immunoSEQ multiplex PCR was the method, and the copy in TCRdb shows in-frame clones only, minus some. The sample yields hundreds of thousands of clones, 85% to 90% seen once. Sequenced: PBMCs or T cells enriched from blood (not recorded which). The origin of the receptors is a woman in her twenties or thirties who had recovered from COVID-19. Both conserved end residues are part of each CDR3. Fields, in order: V gene, CDR3 length, CDR3 protein.

v_gene: TRBV2; len: 22; CDR3aa: CASSTTDLKSGTSGRISNEQFF
v_gene: TRBV7-2; len: 15; CDR3aa: CASSTQASSKLEAFF
v_gene: TRBV29-1; len: 14; CDR3aa: CSVEGRGRESEAFF
v_gene: TRBV15; len: 20; CDR3aa: CATSRGGRLAGLPLSYEQYF
v_gene: TRBV10-3; len: 16; CDR3aa: CAISESAAFSGNTIYF
v_gene: TRBV5-1; len: 16; CDR3aa: CASSWGTGRQSYEQYF
v_gene: TRBV5-1; len: 16; CDR3aa: CASSFNSGGGSYEQYF
v_gene: TRBV30; len: 15; CDR3aa: CAWSTNLGQNYEQYF
v_gene: TRBV7-9; len: 14; CDR3aa: CASSLGSVSNTQYF
v_gene: TRBV28; len: 17; CDR3aa: CASRQRQSNTMNTEAFF
v_gene: TRBV2; len: 14; CDR3aa: CASSEPASNQPQHF
v_gene: TRBV28; len: 15; CDR3aa: CASSPFGLISDEQYF
v_gene: TRBV7-9; len: 18; CDR3aa: CASSPSGRLAGRSAGQYF
v_gene: TRBV15; len: 16; CDR3aa: CATSPYRGGANYEQYF
v_gene: TRBV5-8; len: 13; CDR3aa: CASSFGRGETQYF
v_gene: TRBV27; len: 14; CDR3aa: CASSLTSVSNEQFF
v_gene: TRBV10-3; len: 14; CDR3aa: CAIHGQPNTGELFF
v_gene: TRBV14; len: 15; CDR3aa: CASSQDQRGTGELFF
v_gene: TRBV18; len: 13; CDR3aa: CASSPPSKRGYTF
v_gene: TRBV20-1; len: 14; CDR3aa: CSASVRGLQETQYF
v_gene: TRBV5-6; len: 16; CDR3aa: CASSFGLASSTGELFF
v_gene: TRBV19; len: 15; CDR3aa: CASSMIQRLLTEAFF
v_gene: TRBV3-1/TRBV3-2; len: 13; CDR3aa: CASSQDDRQIYTF
v_gene: TRBV3-1/TRBV3-2; len: 16; CDR3aa: CASSQGMARARSGYTF
v_gene: TRBV19; len: 14; CDR3aa: CASSFQDRGDGYTF
v_gene: TRBV2; len: 14; CDR3aa: CASSEWDRDQPQHF
v_gene: TRBV27; len: 16; CDR3aa: CASSLIGFGGGETQYF
v_gene: TRBV10-3; len: 14; CDR3aa: CAIRGGTDPYEQYF
v_gene: TRBV6-5; len: 13; CDR3aa: CASSHRPQNIQYF
v_gene: TRBV2; len: 12; CDR3aa: CAITTWDISNTF
v_gene: TRBV18; len: 15; CDR3aa: CASSPVGQGQETQYF
v_gene: TRBV20-1; len: 11; CDR3aa: CSARDPNGYTF